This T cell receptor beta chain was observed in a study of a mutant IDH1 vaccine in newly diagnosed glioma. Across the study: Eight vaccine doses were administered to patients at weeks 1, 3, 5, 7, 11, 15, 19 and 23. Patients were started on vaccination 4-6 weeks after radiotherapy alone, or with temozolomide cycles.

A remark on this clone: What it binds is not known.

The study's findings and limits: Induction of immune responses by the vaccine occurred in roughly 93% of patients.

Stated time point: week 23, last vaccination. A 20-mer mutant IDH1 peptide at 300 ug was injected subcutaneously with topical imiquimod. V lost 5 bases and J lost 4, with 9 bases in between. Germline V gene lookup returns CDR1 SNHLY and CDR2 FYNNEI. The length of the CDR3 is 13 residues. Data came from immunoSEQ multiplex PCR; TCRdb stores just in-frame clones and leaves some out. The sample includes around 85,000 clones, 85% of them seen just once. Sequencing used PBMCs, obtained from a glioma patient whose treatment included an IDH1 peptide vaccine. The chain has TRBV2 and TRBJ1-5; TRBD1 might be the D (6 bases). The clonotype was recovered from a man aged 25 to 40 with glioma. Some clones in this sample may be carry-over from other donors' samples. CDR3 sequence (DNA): TGTGCCAGCAGTCCTGGACAGAATCAGCCCCAGCATTTT. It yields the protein CASSPGQNQPQHF.